This TCR beta chain originates from a study of response to subunit inactivated influenza vaccine. Findings and limits, study-wide: Authors suggested each seasonal influenza vaccination recruits few new T cells.

Between the trimmed V and J ends, which lost 2 bases and 1 base, there was a span of 10 bases. The CDR3 is 15 residues long. CDR1 MNHEY and CDR2 SMNVEV come from the germline V gene (reference sequence). This clonotype has ten or more counts. The antigen is unknown. TCRdb fed the RT-PCR reads into MiXCR, producing one record per CDR3 protein. The profile shows approximately 730,000 distinct CDR3 sequences, about 15% of them singletons. This sequence originates from a man over 45 who received an inactivated influenza vaccine. The sample consisted of PBMCs from blood, taken less than 15 days before vaccination. The rearrangement uses TRBV27 and TRBJ2-3; D may be TRBD2 (7 bases). The CDR3 nucleotides read TGTGCCAGCAGTTTAGGAGGGGGGGGCACAGATACGCAGTATTTT. It yields the protein CASSLGGGGTDTQYF.